The 25 T cell receptor beta chains below all came from one sample that was sequenced in a study of identical twins. MiXCR, run by TCRdb on the 5' RACE reads, gives a single entry per CDR3 protein. The table has hundreds of thousands of distinct CDR3 sequences, around 8% seen once; the top ten hold 1.9%. The same data also went into a second study, on yellow fever vaccine responses in identical twins.

Sequenced material: memory (CD45RO+) T cells sorted from blood. The source of these receptors is a woman aged 18-29 years in good health.

This clonotype appeared many times. This rearrangement joins TRBV12-3 or TRBV12-4 to TRBJ2-5; 7 nucleotides align to TRBD2. The CDR3 is 14 residues long. V was pared by 3 bases and J by 5 bases, with 6 bases of the junction left unmatched. The CDR3 DNA reads as TGTGCCAGCAGTTTGTCGGGGGGTGGGGAGACCCAGTACTTC. Encoded protein: CASSLSGGGETQYF.

The V call is TRBV6-2 or TRBV6-3, the J call TRBJ2-5, with 7 positions matching TRBD2. Germline V gene data show CDR1 as MNHEY and CDR2 as SVGEGT. CDR3 length: 17 residues. Trimming cost V 5 bases and J 2 bases; bases outside gene matches: 14. The CDR3 region has the DNA TGTGCCAGCAGTCTAATCGCGGGAGCAGGGTGGCAAGAGACCCAGTACTTC. Protein product: CASSLIAGAGWQETQYF.

The sample holds a few counts of this clonotype. J is TRBJ1-5 and V is TRBV6-1, with 9 positions matching TRBD1. The CDR3 has 15 amino acids. Per the germline V gene, CDR1 is MNHNS and CDR2 is SASEGT. Unmatched junction bases numbered 9, after V lost 5 bases and J lost 7 bases. The CDR3 here is CASSRLGQGEQPQHF. CDR3 nucleotide sequence: TGTGCCAGCAGTCGATTGGGACAGGGTGAGCAGCCCCAGCATTTT.

This clonotype was detected many times. This chain uses TRBV12-3 or TRBV12-4 with TRBJ1-3; the D is unclear. The CDR3 length is 13 residues. V lost 1 base and J lost 3, with 4 bases in between. The DNA of the CDR3 is TGTGCCAGCAGTTTAGGACGTGGAAACACCATATATTTT. Protein sequence: CASSLGRGNTIYF.

In DNA, the CDR3 is TGTGCCAGCAGCCAAGAGAGCGGCTCTGGGGCCAACGTCCTGACTTTC. It specifies CASSQESGSGANVLTF. J is TRBJ2-6 and V is TRBV4-2; tentatively, D is TRBD2 (5 bases). CDR3 length: 16 residues. The V end was cut by 0 bases, the J end by 0 bases, with 6 bases between. Germline V gene lookup returns CDR1 LGHNA and CDR2 YNFKEQ.

The genes are TRBV29-1 and TRBJ2-5; weak D call: TRBD2 (6 bases). The CDR3 is 14 residues long. The germline V gene encodes CDR1 SQVTM and CDR2 ANQGSEA. Trimming stripped 3 bases from V and 1 base from J, with 12 bases between. Here the CDR3 reads CSVDSWRVQETQYF. The CDR3 region has the DNA TGCAGCGTTGATAGCTGGAGGGTCCAAGAGACCCAGTACTTC.

The genes are TRBV20-1 and TRBJ2-7, with no clear D. Germline CDR1 is DFQATT and CDR2 is SNEGSKA (reference sequence). The CDR3 is 13 amino acids. Trimming pared 2 bases from V and 9 bases from J, leaving 17 bases between. Here the CDR3 reads CSARYLSHPWQYF. The DNA of the CDR3 is TGCAGTGCTAGATATCTGAGTCATCCGTGGCAGTACTTC.

This clonotype was found a few times. The chain combines TRBV20-1 with TRBJ2-6; 10 positions agree with TRBD1. V trimming: 6 bases; J trimming: 0 bases; junction bases outside the gene matches: 14. The germline CDR1 and CDR2 sequences are DFQATT and SNEGSKA (reference sequence). The CDR3 is 19 amino acids. The CDR3 sequence is CSAPSAQGTGVSGANVLTF. The CDR3 region has the DNA TGCAGTGCCCCATCGGCCCAAGGGACAGGGGTCTCTGGGGCCAACGTCCTGACTTTC.

Ten or more counts support this clonotype. The V and J genes are TRBV6-2 or TRBV6-3 and TRBJ2-3; D could derive from TRBD1 or TRBD2 (5 bases each). There are 15 residues in the CDR3. Trimming removed 7 bases at V and 4 bases at J, with 18 bases between. Germline V lookup: CDR1 MNHEY, CDR2 SVGEGT. CDR3 coding DNA: TGTGCCAGCACCTCCGAGGGGACGGGATCAGATACGCAGTATTTT. This sequence encodes CASTSEGTGSDTQYF.

The rearrangement links TRBV20-1 to TRBJ2-7; TRBD2 might be the D (6 bases). The V gene's germline CDR1 is DFQATT and CDR2 SNEGSKA (reference sequence). The CDR3 is 16 amino acids. With 0 bases removed from V and 3 bases from J, the gap between germline ends came to 18 bases. This CDR3 is CSARDALAGKSYEQYF. The CDR3, as DNA: TGCAGTGCTAGAGATGCTCTCGCGGGAAAGAGCTACGAGCAGTACTTC.

This clonotype was detected ten times or more. The genes are TRBV9 and TRBJ2-1; D might be TRBD2 (6 bases). The CDR3 runs to 13 residues. The ends were cut back, 4 bases at V and 10 bases at J, with 15 bases in the middle. Germline V lookup: CDR1 SGDLS, CDR2 YYNGEE. The CDR3: CASSLSRGREQFF. Written as DNA, the CDR3 is TGTGCCAGCAGCCTCTCCCGGGGGAGAGAGCAGTTCTTC.

Many counts were recorded for this clonotype. The chain is built from TRBV29-1 and TRBJ2-7; TRBD2 is a possible D gene (6 bases). Germline CDR1 SQVTM, CDR2 ANQGSEA. Trimming removed 6 bases at V and 0 bases at J, with 21 bases between. The CDR3 has 16 residues. The CDR3 sequence is CSVRTWRETLSYEQYF. Here the CDR3 DNA reads TGCAGCGTCCGTACTTGGCGGGAAACCCTCTCCTACGAGCAGTACTTC.

This clonotype was seen at least ten times. The chain links TRBV20-1 to TRBJ2-1; 11 positions match TRBD2. The CDR3 length is 20 residues. CDR1 and CDR2 from the germline V gene are DFQATT and SNEGSKA (reference sequence). With V trimmed by 0 bases and J by 7 bases, 20 bases remained unmatched. This CDR3 is CSARDRGVSGRAGSRNEQFF. The CDR3 coding sequence is TGCAGTGCTAGAGACCGAGGGGTTAGCGGGAGGGCCGGTAGTAGGAATGAGCAGTTCTTC.

This clonotype turned up a few times. The chain combines TRBV3-1 with TRBJ2-4; the match to TRBD1 covers 8 bases. Germline lookup yields CDR1 LGHDT and CDR2 YNNKEL (reference sequence). The CDR3 spans 15 residues. Unmatched junction bases numbered 12, after V lost 8 bases and J lost 6 bases. CDR3 sequence reads: CASSRPTGVLNIQYF. In DNA form, the CDR3 reads TGTGCCAGCTCGCGTCCGACAGGGGTTTTAAACATTCAGTACTTC.

This rearrangement joins TRBV28 to TRBJ2-4; 8 bases fit TRBD2. Germline V gives CDR1 MDHEN, CDR2 SYDVKM. This CDR3 is built from 17 residues. With 3 bases clipped from V and 6 bases from J, the junction kept 13 bases outside the gene matches. CDR3 amino acids: CASSFWKRVGGANIQYF. CDR3 DNA sequence: TGTGCCAGCAGTTTCTGGAAACGGGTCGGGGGGGCAAACATTCAGTACTTC.

The table lists this clonotype with a few counts. The genes are TRBV7-9 and TRBJ1-5; D not resolved. The germline V gene has CDR1 SEHNR and CDR2 FQNEAQ (reference sequence). The CDR3 loop spans 16 amino acids. V lost 1 base to trimming and J lost 4 bases, with 14 bases between them. CDR3 DNA sequence: TGTGCCAGCAGCTTAGGGGCGGGCCCGCCTAATCAGCCCCAGCATTTT. Amino acid sequence: CASSLGAGPPNQPQHF. Filled out from reference TRBV7-9 and TRBJ1-5, the complete variable domain reads DTGVSQNPRHKITKRGQNVTFRCDPISEHNRLYWYRQTLGQGPEFLTYFQNEAQLEKSRLLSDRFSAERPKGSFSTLEIQRTEQGDSAMYLCASSLGAGPPNQPQHFGDGTRLSIL.

This clonotype has a handful of counts. This chain links TRBV6-4 with TRBJ2-1; D unresolved. Germline V gene lookup returns CDR1 MRHNA and CDR2 SNTAGT. CDR3 length equals 16 residues. V lost 10 bases, J lost 0 bases, and 19 bases lay in between. CDR3 DNA: TGTGCCAACCAATACAAGTTTCCGAGCTCCTACAATGAGCAGTTCTTC. It codes for CANQYKFPSSYNEQFF.

In its sample, this clonotype was seen a few times. The chain carries TRBV20-1 and TRBJ2-2, with unresolved D. CDR1 DFQATT and CDR2 SNEGSKA come from the germline V gene (reference sequence). This CDR3 is built from 13 residues. V lost 2 bases, J lost 3 bases, and 7 bases lay in between. The CDR3 loop is CSARTGYTGELFF. CDR3 DNA: TGCAGTGCTAGAACCGGTTACACCGGGGAGCTGTTTTTT.

This clonotype was recorded a few times. This chain joins TRBV28 and TRBJ2-1; TRBD2 agrees at 10 bases. The germline CDR1 and CDR2 sequences are MDHEN and SYDVKM. Losses at the gene ends were 5 bases for V and 7 bases for J; bases not matched to a gene: 8. CDR3 length: 15 residues. The CDR3 coding sequence is TGTGCCAGCAGTCCGACTAGCGGGTATGGGAATGAGCAGTTCTTC. It is translated as CASSPTSGYGNEQFF.

This clonotype appeared a few times. The gene calls are TRBV2 and TRBJ2-1; D is ambiguous. Trimming took 4 bases from V and 4 from J, leaving 11 bases between them. Per germline, CDR1 SNHLY and CDR2 FYNNEI. The CDR3 totals 14 residues. The CDR3 reads CASSVELAYNEQFF. The CDR3 DNA is TGTGCCAGCAGTGTAGAGCTGGCTTACAATGAGCAGTTCTTC. Filled out from reference TRBV2 and TRBJ2-1, the complete variable domain reads EPEVTQTPSHQVTQMGQEVILRCVPISNHLYFYWYRQILGQKVEFLVSFYNNEISEKSEIFDDQFSVERPDGSNFTLKIRSTKLEDSAMYFCASSVELAYNEQFFGPGTRLTVL.

This clonotype occurred many times. The chain is built from TRBV7-2 and TRBJ2-7; no reliable D call. Germline CDR1 is SGHTA and CDR2 is FQGNSA. The CDR3 spans 15 residues. Trimming pared 6 bases from V and 1 base from J, leaving 16 bases between. The DNA of the CDR3 is TGTGCCAGCAGATCCCGGGCTACAATATCCTACGAGCAGTACTTC. It specifies CASRSRATISYEQYF.

Judged by abundance, this clonotype is medium-sized (0.01 to 0.1%). The J gene is TRBJ2-7, the V gene TRBV20-1, with 9 bases matching TRBD1. Germline V lookup: CDR1 DFQATT, CDR2 SNEGSKA (reference sequence). V lost 1 base, J lost 4 bases, and 2 bases stayed unmatched. This CDR3 is 13 amino acids long. CDR3 coding DNA: TGCAGTGCTAGAGGACAGGGGGATTACGAGCAGTACTTC. It encodes CSARGQGDYEQYF.

The chain uses TRBV4-1 and TRBJ2-1; possible D gene TRBD2, 5 bases. The CDR3 spans 16 residues. Germline CDR1 and CDR2: MGHRA and YSYEKL. V lost 1 base, J lost 1 base, and 11 bases lay in between. The CDR3 is CASSQGLAGSYNEQFF. The CDR3 DNA sequence: TGCGCCAGCAGCCAAGGGCTAGCCGGGTCCTACAATGAGCAGTTCTTC.

Ten or more counts support this clonotype. V and J are TRBV12-3 or TRBV12-4 and TRBJ1-3; unclear D gene. CDR3 size: 14 residues. Between the trimmed V and J ends, which lost 6 bases and 0 bases, there was a span of 9 bases. CDR3 bases: TGTGCCAGCAGCCTCAAGGCCTCTGGAAACACCATATATTTT. It specifies CASSLKASGNTIYF.

The chain is built from TRBV3-1 and TRBJ2-3; D gene unclear. Trimming took off 4 bases at V and 2 bases at J, with 13 bases between the two ends. The V gene's germline CDR1 is LGHDT and CDR2 YNNKEL (reference sequence). The CDR3 is made up of 15 amino acids. CDR3 bases: TGTGCCAGCAGCCTGGTTGGTGGGCACACAGATACGCAGTATTTT. This sequence encodes CASSLVGGHTDTQYF.